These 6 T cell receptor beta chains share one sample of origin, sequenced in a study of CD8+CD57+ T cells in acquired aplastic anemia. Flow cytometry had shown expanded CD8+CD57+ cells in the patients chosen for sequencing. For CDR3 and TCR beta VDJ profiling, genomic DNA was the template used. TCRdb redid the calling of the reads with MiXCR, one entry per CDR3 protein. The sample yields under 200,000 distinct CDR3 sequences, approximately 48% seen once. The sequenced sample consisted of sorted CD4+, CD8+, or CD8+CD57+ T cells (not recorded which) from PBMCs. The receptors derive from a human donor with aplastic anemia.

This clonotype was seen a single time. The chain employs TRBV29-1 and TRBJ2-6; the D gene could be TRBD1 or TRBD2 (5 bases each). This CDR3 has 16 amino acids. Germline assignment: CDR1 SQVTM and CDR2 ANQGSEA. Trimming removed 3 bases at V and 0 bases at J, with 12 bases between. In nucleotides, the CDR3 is TGCAGCGTTGAGGGGGACCGGAGCTCTGGGGCCAACGTCCTGACTTTC. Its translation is CSVEGDRSSGANVLTF.

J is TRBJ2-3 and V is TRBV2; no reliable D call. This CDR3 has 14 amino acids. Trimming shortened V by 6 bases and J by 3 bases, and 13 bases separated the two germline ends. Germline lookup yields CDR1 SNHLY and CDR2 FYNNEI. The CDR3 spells CASSAVGTTDTQYF. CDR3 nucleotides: TGTGCCAGCAGCGCCGTGGGCACGACAGATACGCAGTATTTT.

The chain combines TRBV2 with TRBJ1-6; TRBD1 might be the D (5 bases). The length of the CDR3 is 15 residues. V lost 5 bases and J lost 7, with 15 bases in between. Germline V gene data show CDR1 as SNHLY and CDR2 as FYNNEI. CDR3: CASSYAGTGNSPLHF. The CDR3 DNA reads TGTGCCAGCAGTTACGCCGGGACGGGCAATTCACCCCTCCACTTT.

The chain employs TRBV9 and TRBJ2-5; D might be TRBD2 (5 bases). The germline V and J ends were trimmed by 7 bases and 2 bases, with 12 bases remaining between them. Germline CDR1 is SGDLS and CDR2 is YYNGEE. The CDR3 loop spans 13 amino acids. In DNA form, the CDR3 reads TGTGCCAGCCAAGGGAGTAGGCAAGAGACCCAGTACTTC. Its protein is CASQGSRQETQYF.

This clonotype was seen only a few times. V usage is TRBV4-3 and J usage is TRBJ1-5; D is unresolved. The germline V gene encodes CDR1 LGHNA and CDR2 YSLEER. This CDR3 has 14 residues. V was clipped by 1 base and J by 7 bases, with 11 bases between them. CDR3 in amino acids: CASSQGANGQPQHF. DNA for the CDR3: TGCGCCAGCAGCCAAGGAGCGAATGGCCAGCCCCAGCATTTT.

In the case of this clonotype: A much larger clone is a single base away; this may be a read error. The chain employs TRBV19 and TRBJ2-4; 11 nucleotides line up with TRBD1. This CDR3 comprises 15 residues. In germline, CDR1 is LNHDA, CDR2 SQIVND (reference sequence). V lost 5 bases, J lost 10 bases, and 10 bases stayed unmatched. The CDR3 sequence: CASSAGQGASRIQYF. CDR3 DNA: TGTGCCAGTAGTGCAGGACAGGGGGCATCTCGGATTCAGTACTTC.